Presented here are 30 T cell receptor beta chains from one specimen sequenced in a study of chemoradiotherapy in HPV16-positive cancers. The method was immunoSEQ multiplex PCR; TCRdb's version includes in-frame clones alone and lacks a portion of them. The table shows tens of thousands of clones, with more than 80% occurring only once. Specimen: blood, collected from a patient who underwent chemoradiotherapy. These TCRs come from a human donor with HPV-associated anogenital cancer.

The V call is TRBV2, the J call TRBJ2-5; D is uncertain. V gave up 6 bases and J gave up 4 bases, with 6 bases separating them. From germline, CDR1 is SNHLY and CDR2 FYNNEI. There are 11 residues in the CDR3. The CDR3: CASRVGETQYF. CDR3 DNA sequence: TGTGCCAGCAGAGTAGGAGAGACCCAGTACTTC.

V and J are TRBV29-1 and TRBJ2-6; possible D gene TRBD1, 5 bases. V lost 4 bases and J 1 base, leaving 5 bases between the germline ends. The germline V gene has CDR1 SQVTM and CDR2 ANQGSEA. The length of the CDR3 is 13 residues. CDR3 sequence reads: CSVGQSGANVLTF. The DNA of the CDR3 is TGCAGCGTTGGACAGTCTGGGGCCAACGTCCTGACTTTC.

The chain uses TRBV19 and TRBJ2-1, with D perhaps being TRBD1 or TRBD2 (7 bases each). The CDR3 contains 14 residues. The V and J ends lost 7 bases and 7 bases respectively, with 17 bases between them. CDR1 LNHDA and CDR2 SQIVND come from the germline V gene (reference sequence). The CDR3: CASIQGGSFNEQFF. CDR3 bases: TGTGCCAGTATCCAGGGGGGGTCTTTTAATGAGCAGTTCTTC.

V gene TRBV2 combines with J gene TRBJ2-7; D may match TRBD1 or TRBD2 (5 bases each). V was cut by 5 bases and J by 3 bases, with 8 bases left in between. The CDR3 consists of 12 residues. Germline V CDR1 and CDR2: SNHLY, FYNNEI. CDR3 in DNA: TGTGCCAGCAGTCGGGACGTCTACGAGCAGTACTTC. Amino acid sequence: CASSRDVYEQYF. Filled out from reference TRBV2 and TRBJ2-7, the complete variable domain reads EPEVTQTPSHQVTQMGQEVILRCVPISNHLYFYWYRQILGQKVEFLVSFYNNEISEKSEIFDDQFSVERPDGSNFTLKIRSTKLEDSAMYFCASSRDVYEQYFGPGTRLTVT.

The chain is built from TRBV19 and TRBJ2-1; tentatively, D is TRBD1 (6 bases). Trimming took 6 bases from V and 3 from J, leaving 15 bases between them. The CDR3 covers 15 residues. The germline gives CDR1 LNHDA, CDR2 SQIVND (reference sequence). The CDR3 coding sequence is TGTGCCAGTAGACTGAACAGGGATTTCTACAATGAGCAGTTCTTC. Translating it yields CASRLNRDFYNEQFF.

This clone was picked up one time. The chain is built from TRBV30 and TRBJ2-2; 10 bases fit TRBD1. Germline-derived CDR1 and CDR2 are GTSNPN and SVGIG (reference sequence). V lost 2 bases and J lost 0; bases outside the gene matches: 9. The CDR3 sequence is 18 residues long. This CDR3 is CAWSKRPGTGANTGELFF. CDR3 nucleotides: TGTGCCTGGAGTAAGCGACCCGGGACAGGGGCGAACACCGGGGAGCTGTTTTTT.

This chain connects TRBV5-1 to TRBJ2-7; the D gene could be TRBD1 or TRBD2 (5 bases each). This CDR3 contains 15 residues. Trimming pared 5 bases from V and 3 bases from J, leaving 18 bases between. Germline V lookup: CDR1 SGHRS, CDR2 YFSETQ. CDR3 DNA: TGCGCCAGCAGAGTTGCCGGGGCTGACTACTACGAGCAGTACTTC. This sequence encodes CASRVAGADYYEQYF. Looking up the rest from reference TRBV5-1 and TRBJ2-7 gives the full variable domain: KAGVTQTPRYLIKTRGQQVTLSCSPISGHRSVSWYQQTPGQGLQFLFEYFSETQRNKGNFPGRFSGRQFSNSRSEMNVSTLELGDSALYLCASRVAGADYYEQYFGPGTRLTVT.

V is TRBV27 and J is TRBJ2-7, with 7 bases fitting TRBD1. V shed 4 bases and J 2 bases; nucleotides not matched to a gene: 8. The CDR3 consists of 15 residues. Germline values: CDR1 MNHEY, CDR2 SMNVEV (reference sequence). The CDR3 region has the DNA TGTGCCAGCAGTTCCCCAGGACAGGTAGCCTACGAGCAGTACTTC. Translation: CASSSPGQVAYEQYF.

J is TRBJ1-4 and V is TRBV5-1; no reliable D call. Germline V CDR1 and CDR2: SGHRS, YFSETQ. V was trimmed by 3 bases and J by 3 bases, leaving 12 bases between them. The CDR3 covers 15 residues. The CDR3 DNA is TGCGCCAGCAGCTCCTCCAGGTCTCCTAATGAAAAACTGTTTTTT. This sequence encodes CASSSSRSPNEKLFF.

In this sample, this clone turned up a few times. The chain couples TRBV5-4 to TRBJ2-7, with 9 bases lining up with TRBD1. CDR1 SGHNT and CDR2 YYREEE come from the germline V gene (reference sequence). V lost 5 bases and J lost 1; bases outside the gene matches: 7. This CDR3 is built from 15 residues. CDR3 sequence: CASRSGQGGSYEQYF. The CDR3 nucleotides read TGTGCCAGCAGATCGGGACAGGGTGGATCCTACGAGCAGTACTTC.

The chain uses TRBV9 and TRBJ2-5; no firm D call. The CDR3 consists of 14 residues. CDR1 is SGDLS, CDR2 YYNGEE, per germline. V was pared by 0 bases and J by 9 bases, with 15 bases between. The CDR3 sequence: CASSVGGSQVAQYF. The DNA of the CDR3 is TGTGCCAGCAGCGTAGGCGGCAGCCAAGTAGCCCAGTACTTC.

In DNA form, the CDR3 reads TGCGCCAGCAGCTTGGGACAGATAGGAGAGACCCAGTACTTC. Its protein product is CASSLGQIGETQYF. The V and J genes are TRBV5-1 and TRBJ2-5; tentatively, D is TRBD1 (5 bases). Trimming cost V 0 bases and J 4 bases, with 10 bases left between them. The CDR3 contains 14 residues. Germline V gene lookup returns CDR1 SGHRS and CDR2 YFSETQ.

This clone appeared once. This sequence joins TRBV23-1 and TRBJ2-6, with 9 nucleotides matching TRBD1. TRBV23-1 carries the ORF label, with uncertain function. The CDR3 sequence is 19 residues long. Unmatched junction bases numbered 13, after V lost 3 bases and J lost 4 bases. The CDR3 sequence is CASSQGDRVISSGANVLTF. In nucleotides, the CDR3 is TGCGCCAGCAGTCAGGGGGACAGGGTGATTTCGTCCGGGGCCAACGTCCTGACTTTC.

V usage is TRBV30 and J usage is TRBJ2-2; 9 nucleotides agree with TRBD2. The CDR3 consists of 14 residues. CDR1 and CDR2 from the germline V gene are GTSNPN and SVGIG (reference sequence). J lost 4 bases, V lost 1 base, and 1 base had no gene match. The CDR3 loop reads CAWSGRGGTGELFF. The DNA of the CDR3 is TGTGCCTGGAGTGGGCGGGGGGGCACCGGGGAGCTGTTTTTT.

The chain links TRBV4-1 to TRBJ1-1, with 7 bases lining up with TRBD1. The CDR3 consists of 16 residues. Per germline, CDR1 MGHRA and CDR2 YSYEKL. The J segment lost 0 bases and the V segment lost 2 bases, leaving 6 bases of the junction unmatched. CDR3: CASSQSRGHMNTEAFF. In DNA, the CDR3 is TGCGCCAGCAGCCAAAGTAGGGGGCACATGAACACTGAAGCTTTCTTT.

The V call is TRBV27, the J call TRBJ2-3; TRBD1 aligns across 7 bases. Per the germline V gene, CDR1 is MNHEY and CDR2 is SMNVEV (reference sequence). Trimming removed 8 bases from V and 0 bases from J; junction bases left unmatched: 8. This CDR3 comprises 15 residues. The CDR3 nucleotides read TGTGCCAGCCGCAGGGGGACAGCTAGCACAGATACGCAGTATTTT. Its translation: CASRRGTASTDTQYF.

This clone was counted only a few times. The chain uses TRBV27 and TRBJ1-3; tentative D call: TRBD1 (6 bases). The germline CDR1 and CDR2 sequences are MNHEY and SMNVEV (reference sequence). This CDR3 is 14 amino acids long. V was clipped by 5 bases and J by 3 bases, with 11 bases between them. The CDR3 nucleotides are TGTGCCAGCAGTCCGATGACAGGTGGAAACACCATATATTTT. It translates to CASSPMTGGNTIYF.

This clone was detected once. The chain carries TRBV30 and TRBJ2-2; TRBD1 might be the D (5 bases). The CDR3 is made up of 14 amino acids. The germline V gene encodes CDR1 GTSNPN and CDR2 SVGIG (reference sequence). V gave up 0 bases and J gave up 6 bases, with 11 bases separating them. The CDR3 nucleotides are TGTGCCTGGAGTGTAACCAGGGTAGCCGGGGAGCTGTTTTTT. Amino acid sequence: CAWSVTRVAGELFF.

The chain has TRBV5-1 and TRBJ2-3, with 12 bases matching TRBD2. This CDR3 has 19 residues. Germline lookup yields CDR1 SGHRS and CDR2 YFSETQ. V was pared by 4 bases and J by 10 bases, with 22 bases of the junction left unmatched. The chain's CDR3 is CASSPNLRLAGGTKNAQYF. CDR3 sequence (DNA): TGCGCCAGCAGCCCCAACTTGAGGCTAGCGGGGGGGACTAAGAACGCGCAGTATTTT. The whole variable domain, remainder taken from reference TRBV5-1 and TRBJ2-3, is KAGVTQTPRYLIKTRGQQVTLSCSPISGHRSVSWYQQTPGQGLQFLFEYFSETQRNKGNFPGRFSGRQFSNSRSEMNVSTLELGDSALYLCASSPNLRLAGGTKNAQYFGPGTRLTVL.

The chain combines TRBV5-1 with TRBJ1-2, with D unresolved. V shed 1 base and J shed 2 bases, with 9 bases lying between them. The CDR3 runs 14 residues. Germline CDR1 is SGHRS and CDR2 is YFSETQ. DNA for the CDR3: TGCGCCAGCAGCTTGCGGGCAGAGAACTATGGCTACACCTTC. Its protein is CASSLRAENYGYTF.

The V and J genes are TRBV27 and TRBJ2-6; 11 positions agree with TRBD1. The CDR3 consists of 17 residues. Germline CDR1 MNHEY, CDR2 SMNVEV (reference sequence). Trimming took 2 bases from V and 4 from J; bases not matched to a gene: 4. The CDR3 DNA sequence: TGTGCCAGCAGTTTAGGACAGGGGGCGGGAGGGGCCAACGTCCTGACTTTC. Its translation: CASSLGQGAGGANVLTF.

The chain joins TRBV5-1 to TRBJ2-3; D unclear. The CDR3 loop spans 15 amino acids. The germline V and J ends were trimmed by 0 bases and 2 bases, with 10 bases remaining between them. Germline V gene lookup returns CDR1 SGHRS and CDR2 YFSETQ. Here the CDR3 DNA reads TGCGCCAGCAGCTTGGAAGGGTCCCACACAGATACGCAGTATTTT. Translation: CASSLEGSHTDTQYF. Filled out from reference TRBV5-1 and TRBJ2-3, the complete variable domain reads KAGVTQTPRYLIKTRGQQVTLSCSPISGHRSVSWYQQTPGQGLQFLFEYFSETQRNKGNFPGRFSGRQFSNSRSEMNVSTLELGDSALYLCASSLEGSHTDTQYFGPGTRLTVL.

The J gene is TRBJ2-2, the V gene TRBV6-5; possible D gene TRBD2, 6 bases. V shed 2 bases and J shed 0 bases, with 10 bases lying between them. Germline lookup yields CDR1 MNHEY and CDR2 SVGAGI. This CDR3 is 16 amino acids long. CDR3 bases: TGTGCCAGCAGTTACGAGGGGACTCCGAACACCGGGGAGCTGTTTTTT. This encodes CASSYEGTPNTGELFF.

The CDR3 is CASSLHRTHDTQYF. DNA for the CDR3: TGTGCCAGCAGTTTACACCGGACCCACGATACGCAGTATTTT. This chain joins TRBV27 and TRBJ2-3; D uncertain. The V gene's germline CDR1 is MNHEY and CDR2 SMNVEV (reference sequence). V lost 2 bases and J lost 6, with 12 bases in between. CDR3 size: 14 residues.

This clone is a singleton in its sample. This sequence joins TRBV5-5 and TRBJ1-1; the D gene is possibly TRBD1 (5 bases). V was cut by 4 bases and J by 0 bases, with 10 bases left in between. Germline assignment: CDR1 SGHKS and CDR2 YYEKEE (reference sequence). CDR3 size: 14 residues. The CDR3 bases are TGTGCCAGCAGCGGAGCAGGGTTGAACACTGAAGCTTTCTTT. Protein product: CASSGAGLNTEAFF. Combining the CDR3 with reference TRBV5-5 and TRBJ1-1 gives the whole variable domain DAGVTQSPTHLIKTRGQQVTLRCSPISGHKSVSWYQQVLGQGPQFIFQYYEKEERGRGNFPDRFSARQFPNYSSELNVNALLLGDSALYLCASSGAGLNTEAFFGQGTRLTVV.

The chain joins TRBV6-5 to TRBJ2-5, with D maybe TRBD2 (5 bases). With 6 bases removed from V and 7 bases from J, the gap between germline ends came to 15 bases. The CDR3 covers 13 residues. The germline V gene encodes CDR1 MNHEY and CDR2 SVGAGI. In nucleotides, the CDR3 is TGTGCCAGCAGCGGCCTGGGCCGGGGGACCCAGTACTTC. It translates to CASSGLGRGTQYF.

CDR3 sequence: CASSLELGISYGYTF. In nucleotides, the CDR3 is TGTGCCAGCAGCTTAGAGCTTGGGATTTCCTATGGCTACACCTTC. The chain is built from TRBV7-9 and TRBJ1-2; unclear D gene. The V gene lost 1 base and the J gene lost 4 bases, with 13 bases spanning the gap. This CDR3 has 15 amino acids. Looked up from germline, CDR1 is SEHNR and CDR2 is FQNEAQ (reference sequence).

The CDR3: CASSATIQGTGDQPQHF. CDR3 DNA sequence: TGTGCCAGTAGTGCAACTATACAAGGGACAGGAGATCAGCCCCAGCATTTT. This rearrangement joins TRBV19 to TRBJ1-5, with 8 bases aligning to TRBD1. J gave up 5 bases and V 5 bases, and 14 bases lay outside the gene matches. Germline values: CDR1 LNHDA, CDR2 SQIVND (reference sequence). This CDR3 contains 17 residues.

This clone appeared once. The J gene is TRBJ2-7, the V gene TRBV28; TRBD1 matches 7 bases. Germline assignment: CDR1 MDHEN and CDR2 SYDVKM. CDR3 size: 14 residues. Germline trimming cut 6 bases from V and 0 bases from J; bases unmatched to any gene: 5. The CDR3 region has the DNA TGTGCCAGCAGAGGGACAGAAAGCTCCTACGAGCAGTACGTC. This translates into CASRGTESSYEQYV.

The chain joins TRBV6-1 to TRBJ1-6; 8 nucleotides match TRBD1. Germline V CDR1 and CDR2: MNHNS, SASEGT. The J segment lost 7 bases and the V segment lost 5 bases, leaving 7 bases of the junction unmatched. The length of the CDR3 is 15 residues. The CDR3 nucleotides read TGTGCCAGCAGTCCCGGACAGGGTCCGAATTCACCCCTCCACTTT. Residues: CASSPGQGPNSPLHF.